Below, 27 T cell receptor beta chains from the same sample are listed, as sequenced in a study of T cell repertoires in cytomegalovirus infection. These receptors are not linked to any known antigen. TCRdb analysed the reads with MiXCR anew, one entry per CDR3 protein. The table shows hundreds of thousands of distinct CDR3 sequences, with about 39% occurring only once. The sample here was cultured PBMCs, taken from culture after CMV antigen stimulation. All receptors derive from a human donor in good health (CMV status not recorded). Some clones in this sample may be carry-over from other donors' samples.

This clonotype has more than one count but fewer than ten. The rearrangement joins TRBV4-1 to TRBJ1-4, with 10 bases lining up with TRBD1. The CDR3 covers 14 residues. Germline V gene lookup returns CDR1 MGHRA and CDR2 YSYEKL. J gave up 8 bases and V 1 base, and 1 base lay outside the gene matches. The DNA of the CDR3 is TGCGCCAGCAGCCAAGCGGGACAGGGGGAAAAACTGTTTTTT. Translation gives CASSQAGQGEKLFF.

V is TRBV5-1 and J is TRBJ2-7, with TRBD1 as a possible D gene (5 bases). The V gene's germline CDR1 is SGHRS and CDR2 YFSETQ. V gave up 4 bases and J gave up 0 bases, with 20 bases separating them. The CDR3 is made up of 17 amino acids. DNA for the CDR3: TGCGCCAGCAGCCAGACCCTGCAGGGTTCCCACTCCTACGAGCAGTACTTC. Translated: CASSQTLQGSHSYEQYF.

This clonotype has more than one count but fewer than ten. The rearrangement joins TRBV5-5 to TRBJ2-7, with no clear D. CDR3 length: 13 amino acids. V was clipped by 3 bases and J by 4 bases, with 11 bases between them. Looked up from germline, CDR1 is SGHKS and CDR2 is YYEKEE (reference sequence). CDR3 coding DNA: TGTGCCAGCAGCTCGAAGGACGGGTACGAGCAGTACTTC. Residues: CASSSKDGYEQYF.

The chain is built from TRBV10-2 and TRBJ2-2, with D perhaps matching TRBD1 (5 bases). This CDR3 is built from 18 residues. Germline assignment: CDR1 WSHSY and CDR2 SAAADI. V lost 2 bases, J lost 3 bases, and 19 bases lay in between. The CDR3 spells CASSESGPWTRDTGELFF. The DNA of the CDR3 is TGCGCCAGCAGTGAGAGTGGCCCTTGGACAAGGGACACCGGGGAGCTGTTTTTT.

This clonotype was picked up one time. This sequence joins TRBV19 and TRBJ2-1, with D hard to call. The CDR3 consists of 11 residues. V was shortened by 3 bases and J by 6 bases, with 3 bases between the two germline ends. Germline V lookup: CDR1 LNHDA, CDR2 SQIVND (reference sequence). DNA for the CDR3: TGTGCCAGTAGTATCTCCAATGAGCAGTTCTTC. Translation: CASSISNEQFF.

This clonotype was detected a few times. The rearrangement uses TRBV19 and TRBJ1-2; no definite D call. There are 12 residues in the CDR3. Germline loops: CDR1 LNHDA, CDR2 SQIVND (reference sequence). V lost 8 bases and J lost 0, with 7 bases in between. CDR3 in amino acids: CASLRPNYGYTF. The CDR3 DNA follows: TGTGCCAGTTTACGACCTAACTATGGCTACACCTTC.

This clonotype was seen a few times. V and J are TRBV19 and TRBJ2-5; tentatively, D is TRBD1 (5 bases). Trimming removed 3 bases at V and 7 bases at J, with 9 bases between. The CDR3 spans 12 residues. CDR1 and CDR2 from the germline V gene are LNHDA and SQIVND (reference sequence). CDR3 protein: CASSIGQGTQYF. Written as DNA, the CDR3 is TGTGCCAGTAGTATTGGTCAGGGGACCCAGTACTTC.

This rearrangement joins TRBV7-8 to TRBJ1-2; weak D call: TRBD1 (5 bases). The CDR3 runs to 16 residues. The germline V and J ends were trimmed by 3 bases and 3 bases, with 17 bases remaining between them. CDR1 SGHVS and CDR2 FQNEAQ come from the germline V gene. This chain's CDR3 is CASSFPPLGRDYGYTF. The CDR3 DNA sequence: TGTGCCAGCAGCTTCCCCCCTTTGGGCAGGGACTATGGCTACACCTTC.

V gene TRBV2 combines with J gene TRBJ1-2; D uncertain. The CDR3 has 13 residues. Germline V gene data show CDR1 as SNHLY and CDR2 as FYNNEI. V gave up 6 bases and J gave up 4 bases, with 12 bases separating them. Written as DNA, the CDR3 is TGTGCCAGCAGGGTAGACACTGCCTATGGCTACACCTTC. Residues: CASRVDTAYGYTF. Full variable domain (outside the CDR3, taken from reference TRBV2 and TRBJ1-2): EPEVTQTPSHQVTQMGQEVILRCVPISNHLYFYWYRQILGQKVEFLVSFYNNEISEKSEIFDDQFSVERPDGSNFTLKIRSTKLEDSAMYFCASRVDTAYGYTFGSGTRLTVV.

This chain connects TRBV5-6 to TRBJ1-3; 8 bases are shared with TRBD1. V was clipped by 3 bases and J by 5 bases; unmatched bases: 13. The CDR3 has 17 residues. The V gene's germline CDR1 is SGHDT and CDR2 YYEEEE. The chain's CDR3 is CASSSPRTGKDRNTIYF. DNA of the CDR3: TGTGCCAGCAGCTCCCCTCGGACAGGGAAAGATCGAAACACCATATATTTT.

This chain links TRBV7-2 with TRBJ2-6; no firm D call. The germline V gene encodes CDR1 SGHTA and CDR2 FQGNSA. The CDR3 runs 14 residues. Trimming removed 8 bases from V and 4 bases from J, with 12 bases in between. In DNA form, the CDR3 reads TGTGCCAGCCGATCCGTGGGGGGGGCCAACGTCCTGACTTTC. Residues: CASRSVGGANVLTF.

This rearrangement joins TRBV4-3 to TRBJ1-2; D not certain. Germline lookup yields CDR1 LGHNA and CDR2 YSLEER. This CDR3 is built from 16 residues. The V gene lost 3 bases and the J gene lost 4 bases, with 18 bases spanning the gap. The CDR3 DNA reads TGCGCCAGCAGCCAGAACTCCCGGGCAGACTCCTATGGCTACACCTTC. Protein sequence: CASSQNSRADSYGYTF.

Here the CDR3 reads CASRDYPNTEAFF. In nucleotides, the CDR3 is TGTGCCAGCAGGGACTACCCGAACACTGAAGCTTTCTTT. The chain has TRBV28 and TRBJ1-1; D is unclear. The ends were cut back, 6 bases at V and 1 base at J, with 9 bases in the middle. The germline V gene encodes CDR1 MDHEN and CDR2 SYDVKM. The CDR3 spans 13 residues. The entire variable domain, with the rest obtained from reference TRBV28 and TRBJ1-1, is as follows: DVKVTQSSRYLVKRTGEKVFLECVQDMDHENMFWYRQDPGLGLRLIYFSYDVKMKEKGDIPEGYSVSREKKERFSLILESASTNQTSMYLCASRDYPNTEAFFGQGTRLTVV.

The genes are TRBV3-1 and TRBJ1-1; D is ambiguous. Per germline, CDR1 LGHDT and CDR2 YNNKEL (reference sequence). The length of the CDR3 is 17 residues. V was pared by 0 bases and J by 0 bases, with 14 bases between. The CDR3 is CASSQDLFEGMNTEAFF. DNA for the CDR3: TGTGCCAGCAGCCAAGATCTCTTCGAGGGTATGAACACTGAAGCTTTCTTT.

CDR3 region: CSGQLVNTEAFF. In nucleotides, the CDR3 is TGCAGCGGGCAACTTGTAAACACTGAAGCTTTCTTT. The V and J genes are TRBV29-1 and TRBJ1-1; D uncertain. The germline V and J ends were trimmed by 7 bases and 2 bases, with 11 bases remaining between them. The CDR3 extends over 12 amino acids. Germline loops: CDR1 SQVTM, CDR2 ANQGSEA. Drawing the rest from reference TRBV29-1 and TRBJ1-1, the complete variable domain is SAVISQKPSRDICQRGTSLTIQCQVDSQVTMMFWYRQQPGQSLTLIATANQGSEATYESGFVIDKFPISRPNLTFSTLTVSNMSPEDSSIYLCSGQLVNTEAFFGQGTRLTVV.

The chain couples TRBV5-1 to TRBJ1-1; 10 nucleotides agree with TRBD1. From germline, CDR1 is SGHRS and CDR2 YFSETQ. The CDR3 sequence is 14 residues long. Trimming removed 2 bases from V and 3 bases from J; junction bases left unmatched: 1. CDR3 residues: CASSLGTGDTEAFF. CDR3 bases: TGCGCCAGCAGCTTAGGGACAGGGGACACTGAAGCTTTCTTT.

The V gene is TRBV6-2 or TRBV6-3, the J gene TRBJ2-1, with D unclear. Trimming stripped 2 bases from V and 8 bases from J, with 10 bases between. From germline, CDR1 is MNHEY and CDR2 SVGEGT. CDR3 length: 13 residues. CDR3 sequence reads: CASSYPDPDEQFF. The CDR3 region has the DNA TGTGCCAGCAGTTACCCGGACCCGGATGAGCAGTTCTTC.

This clonotype was seen more than once but under ten times. The chain joins TRBV4-1 to TRBJ2-5; 11 positions match TRBD1. V lost 0 bases to trimming and J lost 4 bases; unmatched junction nucleotides: 1. Germline assignment: CDR1 MGHRA and CDR2 YSYEKL. The CDR3 runs to 15 residues. CDR3 region: CASSQEDRGLETQYF. The CDR3 DNA reads as TGCGCCAGCAGCCAAGAGGACAGGGGGCTAGAGACCCAGTACTTC.

This chain uses TRBV20-1 with TRBJ2-1; 7 bases agree with TRBD2. CDR3 size: 17 residues. V lost 0 bases to trimming and J lost 3 bases; unmatched junction nucleotides: 11. Germline V gene lookup returns CDR1 DFQATT and CDR2 SNEGSKA (reference sequence). The CDR3: CSARDPMGGSRYNEQFF. The CDR3 DNA reads as TGCAGTGCTAGAGATCCGATGGGGGGGTCCCGCTACAATGAGCAGTTCTTC.

The chain uses TRBV12-3 or TRBV12-4 and TRBJ2-5; D is possibly TRBD2 (6 bases). This CDR3 comprises 17 residues. V was pared by 6 bases and J by 1 base, with 21 bases between. The CDR3 DNA sequence: TGTGCCAGCAGCCTAAGGAAGACGGGAGCCCTCCAAGAGACCCAGTACTTC. Its protein is CASSLRKTGALQETQYF.

The rearrangement uses TRBV12-5 and TRBJ2-5; 8 nucleotides line up with TRBD1. From germline, CDR1 is LGHNT and CDR2 FRNRAP. V lost 6 bases and J lost 0; bases outside the gene matches: 6. The CDR3 runs 15 residues. The DNA for the CDR3 is TGTGCTAGTGGGACGACAGGGGACCACCAAGAGACCCAGTACTTC. Amino acid sequence: CASGTTGDHQETQYF.

This clonotype has only a few counts. The J gene is TRBJ2-7, the V gene TRBV7-2, with 7 bases identical to TRBD1. CDR3 length equals 15 residues. Germline lookup yields CDR1 SGHTA and CDR2 FQGNSA. V gave up 1 base and J gave up 2 bases; unmatched junction bases: 5. The CDR3 nucleotides read TGTGCCAGCAGCTTAGGAGACAGGGTTGCCTACGAGCAGTACTTC. Translated, it gives CASSLGDRVAYEQYF. Full variable domain (missing parts from reference TRBV7-2 and TRBJ2-7): GAGVSQSPSNKVTEKGKDVELRCDPISGHTALYWYRQSLGQGLEFLIYFQGNSAPDKSGLPSDRFSAERTGGSVSTLTIQRTQQEDSAVYLCASSLGDRVAYEQYFGPGTRLTVT.

This clonotype was found a few times. V is TRBV15 and J is TRBJ1-4, with no clear D. V shed 0 bases and J shed 0 bases, with 11 bases lying between them. The CDR3 consists of 17 residues. CDR1 is LNHNV, CDR2 YYDKDF, per germline (reference sequence). CDR3: CATSRDRSTTTNEKLFF. CDR3 sequence (DNA): TGTGCCACCAGCAGAGATCGGAGTACAACAACTAATGAAAAACTGTTTTTT. The entire variable domain, with the rest obtained from reference TRBV15 and TRBJ1-4, is as follows: DAMVIQNPRYQVTQFGKPVTLSCSQTLNHNVMYWYQQKSSQAPKLLFHYYDKDFNNEADTPDNFQSRRPNTSFCFLDIRSPGLGDTAMYLCATSRDRSTTTNEKLFFGSGTQLSVL.

This clonotype was seen only a few times. V is TRBV11-2 and J is TRBJ2-7, with unresolved D. Trimming shortened V by 5 bases and J by 2 bases, and 13 bases separated the two germline ends. The germline V gene has CDR1 SGHAT and CDR2 FQNNGV. The CDR3 has 14 residues. CDR3 in DNA: TGTGCCAGCAGCCCCAATTGGCCAACCTACGAGCAGTACTTC. This gives the protein CASSPNWPTYEQYF.

This clonotype was observed at least ten times. V is TRBV7-2 and J is TRBJ2-3; 10 bases map to TRBD2. The CDR3 sequence is 16 residues long. Germline V gene data show CDR1 as SGHTA and CDR2 as FQGNSA. V trimming: 5 bases; J trimming: 6 bases; junction bases outside the gene matches: 11. In nucleotides, the CDR3 is TGTGCCAGCAGCCCGACCCTAGCGGGAGATGTGGATACGCAGTATTTT. Encoded protein: CASSPTLAGDVDTQYF.

The chain joins TRBV19 to TRBJ1-5, with 7 bases aligning to TRBD1. The CDR3 loop spans 17 amino acids. Germline values: CDR1 LNHDA, CDR2 SQIVND (reference sequence). Trimming cost V 3 bases and J 0 bases; bases outside gene matches: 8. As DNA, the CDR3 is TGTGCCAGTAGTATTGAGGGGACAGCATATAGCAATCAGCCCCAGCATTTT. Translating gives CASSIEGTAYSNQPQHF.

The chain links TRBV7-4 to TRBJ2-7, with 10 positions matching TRBD2. Germline loops: CDR1 SGHVT, CDR2 SQSDAQ. The CDR3 is 14 amino acids. Germline trimming cut 6 bases from V and 6 bases from J; bases unmatched to any gene: 8. Written as DNA, the CDR3 is TGTGCCAGCAGTTCTAGCGGGAGTGGATCCGAGCAGTACTTC. Translating it yields CASSSSGSGSEQYF.